This TCR beta chain derives from a study of control samples from healthy donors and cancer patients. Measured with immunoSEQ multiplex PCR; TCRdb has only the in-frame clones, and not every one. Here the sample spans some 160,000 clones, 80% to 95% being singletons. From germline, CDR1 is ENHRY and CDR2 SYGVKD. The CDR3 is made up of 14 amino acids. V was pared by 2 bases and J by 8 bases, with 12 bases between. The chain recombines TRBV10-3 with TRBJ1-4; the D is unclear. The clonotype was recovered from a woman in her twenties or thirties in good health. The sample comprised blood. CDR3 nucleotides: TGTGCCATCAGTGAGGGAGGTCGCTCGGAAAAACTGTTTTTT. Translating gives CAISEGGRSEKLFF.